These T cell receptor beta chains were read from a single sample in a study of Ad26.COV2.S vaccination and SARS-CoV-2 variants. TCRdb keeps only in-frame clones here, not all; method: immunoSEQ multiplex PCR. The table records 250,000 or so clones, around nine tenths of them present only once. This specimen was peripheral blood, taken in a trial of Ad26.COV2.S vaccine versus placebo. The receptors stem from a person aged 18-65 years who received the Ad26.COV2.S COVID-19 vaccine or a placebo. Each CDR3 is given with its conserved first and last residue. The order of the fields is clone size, V gene, D gene, J gene, CDR3 DNA, CDR3 protein. The D gene is left open where the match is weak. Size tells how often a clone was seen (once, few, many) or the class of an expanded clone, and some rows leave it out.

size: .; V: TRBV14; D: TRBD1; J: TRBJ2-3; DNA: TGTGCCAGCAGCCCCTACAGGGGTAGGAGCACAGATACGCAGTATTTT; CDR3: CASSPYRGRSTDTQYF
size: few; V: TRBV9; D: .; J: TRBJ1-3; DNA: TGTGCCAGCAGCCCCTCAACCCGGGGACAATCCGGCACCATATATTTT; CDR3: CASSPSTRGQSGTIYF
size: .; V: TRBV6-6; D: .; J: TRBJ1-4; DNA: TGTGCCAGCAGCTTCATGCGGAGAGGGGGAGATGAAAAACTGTTTTTT; CDR3: CASSFMRRGGDEKLFF
size: .; V: TRBV5-8; D: TRBD2; J: TRBJ2-1; DNA: TGTGCCAGCAGCACCGGACTAGCGGGAGGGAGGTTCTTC; CDR3: CASSTGLAGGRFF
size: .; V: TRBV29-1; D: .; J: TRBJ2-2; DNA: TGCAGCGTTGATAGCCCCCACTCCCGACAGGCCGGGGAGCTGTTTTTT; CDR3: CSVDSPHSRQAGELFF
size: .; V: TRBV27; D: .; J: TRBJ1-1; DNA: TGTGCCAGCAGGATCGAGGGTTTGGGGGAAGCTTTCTTT; CDR3: CASRIEGLGEAFF
size: few; V: TRBV19; D: .; J: TRBJ1-6; DNA: TGTGCCAGTAGTATTTCAGGATACAATTCACCCCTCCACTTT; CDR3: CASSISGYNSPLHF
size: .; V: TRBV3-1/TRBV3-2; D: .; J: TRBJ1-4; DNA: TGTGCCAGCAGCCCCCGCGGGGGGAGTGGTGAAAAACTGTTTTTT; CDR3: CASSPRGGSGEKLFF
size: .; V: TRBV11-2; D: TRBD2; J: TRBJ2-3; DNA: TGTGCCAGCAGCGCGCCCCTAGCGGGGGGCCAAGATACGCAGTATTTT; CDR3: CASSAPLAGGQDTQYF
size: many; V: TRBV7-6; D: TRBD1; J: TRBJ2-6; DNA: TGTGCCAGCAGCTTAGGAGGACAGGGAGGCTCTGGGGCCAACGTCCTGACTTTC; CDR3: CASSLGGQGGSGANVLTF
size: .; V: TRBV7-3; D: .; J: TRBJ2-1; DNA: TGTGCCAGCAGCTTAATCAACAATGAGCAGTTCTTC; CDR3: CASSLINNEQFF
size: .; V: TRBV19; D: TRBD2; J: TRBJ2-3; DNA: TGTGCCAGTAGTATGACTAGCGGCTACACAGATACGCAGTATTTT; CDR3: CASSMTSGYTDTQYF
size: .; V: TRBV7-2; D: .; J: TRBJ1-2; DNA: TGTGCCAGCAGGGCCGGGGGGGCGTATGGCTACACCTTC; CDR3: CASRAGGAYGYTF
size: once; V: TRBV12-3/TRBV12-4; D: .; J: TRBJ1-4; DNA: TGTGCCAGCAGTTTAGTTAGCGAAAAACTGTTTTTT; CDR3: CASSLVSEKLFF
size: .; V: TRBV5-4; D: .; J: TRBJ1-4; DNA: TGTGCCAGCAGCTTGGGCGCAGGTGAAAAACTGTTTTTT; CDR3: CASSLGAGEKLFF
size: .; V: TRBV6-5; D: .; J: TRBJ1-3; DNA: TGTGCCAGCAGTTACTCGGGAGGCGCCATATATTTT; CDR3: CASSYSGGAIYF
size: .; V: TRBV7-2; D: .; J: TRBJ2-7; DNA: TGTGCCAGCAGCTCCTCAGGGAACGAGCAGTACTTC; CDR3: CASSSSGNEQYF
size: .; V: TRBV7-9; D: .; J: TRBJ2-3; DNA: TGTGCCAGCAGCTTCCCCTCAGATACGCAGTATTTT; CDR3: CASSFPSDTQYF
size: .; V: TRBV27; D: .; J: TRBJ1-2; DNA: TGTGCCAGCAGTTTATCGGGTGGGTCACAGCCACGGGGCTACACCTTC; CDR3: CASSLSGGSQPRGYTF
size: .; V: TRBV7-9; D: TRBD2; J: TRBJ2-1; DNA: TGTGCCAGCAGTTCACGGACTAGCGGGATCTACAATGAGCAGTTCTTC; CDR3: CASSSRTSGIYNEQFF
size: .; V: TRBV12-3/TRBV12-4; D: .; J: TRBJ1-5; DNA: TGTGCCAGCAGTTTACAGGAGAATCAGCCCCAGCATTTT; CDR3: CASSLQENQPQHF
size: .; V: TRBV6-5; D: .; J: TRBJ1-2; DNA: TGTGCCAGCACTTTCGGTCGTGGCTACACCTTC; CDR3: CASTFGRGYTF
size: .; V: TRBV4-3; D: TRBD1; J: TRBJ2-5; DNA: TGCGCCAGCAGCCAAACAGGGGGGTCTCAAGAGACCCAGTACTTC; CDR3: CASSQTGGSQETQYF
size: .; V: TRBV11-2; D: .; J: TRBJ1-4; DNA: TGTGCCAGCAGCTTAGCGTCGCACGGGGGTGAAAAACTGTTTTTT; CDR3: CASSLASHGGEKLFF
size: .; V: TRBV12-3/TRBV12-4; D: TRBD1; J: TRBJ1-1; DNA: TGTGCCAGCAGTCGACAGGGGCACACTGAAGCTTTCTTT; CDR3: CASSRQGHTEAFF
size: .; V: TRBV27; D: TRBD1; J: TRBJ2-7; DNA: TGTGCCAGCAGTTGGGGACAGGGAGGATACGAGCAGTACTTC; CDR3: CASSWGQGGYEQYF
size: .; V: TRBV6-5; D: .; J: TRBJ1-1; DNA: TGTGCCAGCATTCGGGCCCAAGGGGAAGCTTTCTTT; CDR3: CASIRAQGEAFF
size: .; V: TRBV24-1; D: TRBD1; J: TRBJ2-1; DNA: TGTGCCACCAGTGAGACTGGACAGGCGGAGTACAATGAGCAGTTCTTC; CDR3: CATSETGQAEYNEQFF
size: .; V: TRBV5-6; D: .; J: TRBJ1-1; DNA: TGTGCCAGCAGCAGCCAGGGACTTGGGGCTTTCTTT; CDR3: CASSSQGLGAFF
size: .; V: TRBV29-1; D: TRBD2; J: TRBJ2-5; DNA: TGCAGCGTGGCTAGCGGCTACCAAGAGACCCAGTACTTC; CDR3: CSVASGYQETQYF
size: .; V: TRBV27; D: .; J: TRBJ1-4; DNA: TGTGCCACCCGCGTGGGGGTTAATGAAAAACTGTTTTTT; CDR3: CATRVGVNEKLFF
size: .; V: TRBV6-1; D: TRBD2; J: TRBJ2-1; DNA: TGTGCCAGCAGTGGCTTACTAGCGGACCCCTACAATGAGCAGTTCTTC; CDR3: CASSGLLADPYNEQFF
size: .; V: TRBV2; D: .; J: TRBJ1-2; DNA: TGTGCCAGCAGTGAGAGGGGATCCTATGGCTACACCTTC; CDR3: CASSERGSYGYTF
size: few; V: TRBV5-1; D: .; J: TRBJ2-7; DNA: TGCGCCAGCAGCTGGGACACCAATTCCTACGAGCAGTACTTC; CDR3: CASSWDTNSYEQYF
size: .; V: TRBV6-5; D: .; J: TRBJ2-1; DNA: TGTGCCAGCAGCTTAACAGGGATCGAGCAGTTCTTC; CDR3: CASSLTGIEQFF
size: few; V: TRBV6-2/TRBV6-3; D: .; J: TRBJ2-1; DNA: TGTGCCAGCAGTGGCTCCGGGGGTTACAATGAGCAGTTCTTC; CDR3: CASSGSGGYNEQFF
size: .; V: TRBV11-2; D: TRBD1; J: TRBJ1-4; DNA: TGTGCCAGCAGCTCCGGGACAGGGAGGAATGAAAAACTGTTTTTT; CDR3: CASSSGTGRNEKLFF
size: .; V: TRBV19; D: .; J: TRBJ2-2; DNA: TGTGCCAGTAGTATGGGGGCCACAAACACCGGGGAGCTGTTTTTT; CDR3: CASSMGATNTGELFF
size: .; V: TRBV9; D: .; J: TRBJ2-1; DNA: TGTGCCAGCAGCGTGGGTCCGGGACTGTCCTACAATGAGCAGTTCTTC; CDR3: CASSVGPGLSYNEQFF
size: .; V: TRBV29-1; D: .; J: TRBJ2-5; DNA: TGCAGCGTTGAACCCCCTCCCCGACAGACCCAGTACTTC; CDR3: CSVEPPPRQTQYF
size: .; V: TRBV7-9; D: .; J: TRBJ2-2; DNA: TGTGCCAGCAGCTTAGGGGCCCCCGGGGAGCTGTTTTTT; CDR3: CASSLGAPGELFF
size: .; V: TRBV27; D: TRBD2; J: TRBJ2-3; DNA: TGTGCCAGCAGTTTCAGCTCCGCGACTAGCGTACGCACAGATACGCAGTATTTT; CDR3: CASSFSSATSVRTDTQYF
size: .; V: TRBV7-2; D: .; J: TRBJ2-4; DNA: TGTGCCAGCAGCTTCCGGGACATTCAGTACTTC; CDR3: CASSFRDIQYF
size: .; V: TRBV10-3; D: .; J: TRBJ2-2; DNA: TGTGCCATCAGTGACCCCTCGAGAAGACGGGATCCCCTCCGCGGGGAGCTGTTTTTT; CDR3: CAISDPSRRRDPLRGELFF
size: few; V: TRBV6-5; D: TRBD1; J: TRBJ1-6; DNA: TGTGCCAGCAGTTACTGGGGGGACAGCTATTCACCCCTCCACTTT; CDR3: CASSYWGDSYSPLHF
size: .; V: TRBV7-3; D: .; J: TRBJ2-3; DNA: TGTGCCAGCAGCTTATCCCTAGGGGGGACAGATACGCAGTATTTT; CDR3: CASSLSLGGTDTQYF
size: few; V: TRBV25-1; D: TRBD1; J: TRBJ1-5; DNA: TGTGCCAGCAGTGAGGCGGGACAGGGCAATCAGCCCCAGCATTTT; CDR3: CASSEAGQGNQPQHF
size: .; V: TRBV4-3; D: .; J: TRBJ1-2; DNA: TGCGCCAGCAGCAAACGGTCAGCAGGGAACTATGGCTACACCTTC; CDR3: CASSKRSAGNYGYTF
size: .; V: TRBV27; D: .; J: TRBJ2-2; DNA: TGTGCCAGCAATCGCGCGACCGCTACCGGGGAGCTGTTTTTT; CDR3: CASNRATATGELFF
size: .; V: TRBV24-1; D: TRBD1; J: TRBJ2-2; DNA: TGTGTTAAGGGGACAGGGGACACCGGGGAGCTGTTTTTT; CDR3: CVKGTGDTGELFF
size: .; V: TRBV3-1/TRBV3-2; D: .; J: TRBJ2-1; DNA: TGTGCCAGCAGCCACCAGGGGAGCTCCTACAATGAGCAGTTCTTC; CDR3: CASSHQGSSYNEQFF
size: once; V: TRBV5-8; D: .; J: TRBJ1-2; DNA: TGTGCCAGCAGCTTGGGGGGAAGAGGGAACTATGGCTACACCTTC; CDR3: CASSLGGRGNYGYTF
size: .; V: TRBV4-3; D: .; J: TRBJ1-4; DNA: TGCGCCAGCAGCCAACAGACAGGCATTAATGAAAAACTGTTTTTT; CDR3: CASSQQTGINEKLFF
size: .; V: TRBV5-1; D: TRBD1; J: TRBJ2-5; DNA: TGCGCCAGCAGCTCCGGGACAGGGGTCAGGGAGACCCAGTACTTC; CDR3: CASSSGTGVRETQYF
size: .; V: TRBV4-1; D: .; J: TRBJ2-3; DNA: TGCGCCAGCAGCCTACGGGCTCCAAGTATTCTAGGCGGCACAGATACGCAGTATTTT; CDR3: CASSLRAPSILGGTDTQYF
size: .; V: TRBV9; D: .; J: TRBJ1-1; DNA: TGTGCCAGCAGCGTAGCGACGGGGAACACTGAAGCTTTCTTT; CDR3: CASSVATGNTEAFF
size: .; V: TRBV5-1; D: .; J: TRBJ2-5; DNA: TGCGCCAGCAGCTTGGCCCAGCAAGAGACCCAGTACTTC; CDR3: CASSLAQQETQYF
size: .; V: TRBV7-9; D: .; J: TRBJ1-2; DNA: TGTGCCAGCAGCTTAGCGCCCAGGAATAATGGCGATGGCTACACCTTC; CDR3: CASSLAPRNNGDGYTF
size: .; V: TRBV2; D: .; J: TRBJ1-4; DNA: TGTGCCAGCAGTGTAAGGAGGGTTGGTGAAAAACTGTTTTTT; CDR3: CASSVRRVGEKLFF